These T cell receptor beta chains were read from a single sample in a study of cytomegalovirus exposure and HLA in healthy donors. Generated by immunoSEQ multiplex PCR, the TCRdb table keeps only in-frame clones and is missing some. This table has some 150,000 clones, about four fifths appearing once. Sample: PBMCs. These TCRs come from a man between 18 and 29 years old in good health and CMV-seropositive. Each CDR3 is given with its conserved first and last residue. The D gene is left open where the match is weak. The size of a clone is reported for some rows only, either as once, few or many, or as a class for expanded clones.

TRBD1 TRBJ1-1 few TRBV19 TGTGCCAGTCCTCCCGGGACAGGGAACACTGAAGCTTTCTTT CASPPGTGNTEAFF
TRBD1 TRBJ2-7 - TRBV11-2 TGTGCCAGCAGCCAACCGGGACAGAGCTCCTACGAGCAGTACTTC CASSQPGQSSYEQYF
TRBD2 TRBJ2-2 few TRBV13 TGTGCCAGCAGCTTAAGAGGACTAGCGTACACCGGGGAGCTGTTTTTT CASSLRGLAYTGELFF
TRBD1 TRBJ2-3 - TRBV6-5 TGTGCCAGCAGCAAAACAGGGGCGGCAGATACGCAGTATTTT CASSKTGAADTQYF
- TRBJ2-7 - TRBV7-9 TGTGCCAGCACACCCAGAGACAGGTTGTACGAGCAGTACTTC CASTPRDRLYEQYF
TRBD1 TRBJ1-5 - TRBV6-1 TGTGCCAGCAGTTCCGACAGGGTAGGATTCCCCCAGCATTTT CASSSDRVGFPQHF
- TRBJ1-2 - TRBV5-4 TGTGCCAGCAGCGTTCCGGGGGGTGATGGCTACACCTTC CASSVPGGDGYTF
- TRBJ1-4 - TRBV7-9 TGTGCCAGCAGCTTAAAACAGGGCGGACGGGAAAAACTGTTTTTT CASSLKQGGREKLFF
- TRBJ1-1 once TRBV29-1 TGCAGCGTCGAACCTGCCCGGGACACTGAAGCTTTCTTT CSVEPARDTEAFF
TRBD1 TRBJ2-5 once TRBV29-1 TGCAGCGTCGACACAGGGGACGAAGAGACCCAGTACTTC CSVDTGDEETQYF
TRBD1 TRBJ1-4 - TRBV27 TGTGCCAGCAGTCTGGGACAGTGGGAAAAACTGTTTTTT CASSLGQWEKLFF
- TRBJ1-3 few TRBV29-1 TGCAGCGTTGAGCGGCGTTCAGGAAACACCATATATTTT CSVERRSGNTIYF
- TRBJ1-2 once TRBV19 TGTGCCAGTAGTATTGGCAGGAGGATCGGCTACACCTTC CASSIGRRIGYTF
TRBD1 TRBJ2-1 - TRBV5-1 TGCGCCAGCAGCTTGGGCATCCAGGGGGCTGGGAGTGAGCAGTTCTTC CASSLGIQGAGSEQFF
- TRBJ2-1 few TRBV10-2 TGCGCCAGCGGAGGGGGGCGGGAGCGAACCTACAATGAGCAGTTCTTC CASGGGRERTYNEQFF
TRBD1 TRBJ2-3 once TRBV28 TGTGCCAGCAGCGGATCCGGGACAGGGGGCGTCCGCTCAGATACGCAGTATTTT CASSGSGTGGVRSDTQYF
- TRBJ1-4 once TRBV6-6 TGTGCCAGCAGTTCGATCAGAGGTGCAACTAATGAAAAACTGTTTTTT CASSSIRGATNEKLFF
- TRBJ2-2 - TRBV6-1 TGTGCCAGCAGCGGGACTCCCACCGGGGAGCTGTTTTTT CASSGTPTGELFF
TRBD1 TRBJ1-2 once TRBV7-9 TGTGCCAGCAGCTCACTAAGGGGGACAGGGGACGGGAACTATGGCTACACCTTC CASSSLRGTGDGNYGYTF